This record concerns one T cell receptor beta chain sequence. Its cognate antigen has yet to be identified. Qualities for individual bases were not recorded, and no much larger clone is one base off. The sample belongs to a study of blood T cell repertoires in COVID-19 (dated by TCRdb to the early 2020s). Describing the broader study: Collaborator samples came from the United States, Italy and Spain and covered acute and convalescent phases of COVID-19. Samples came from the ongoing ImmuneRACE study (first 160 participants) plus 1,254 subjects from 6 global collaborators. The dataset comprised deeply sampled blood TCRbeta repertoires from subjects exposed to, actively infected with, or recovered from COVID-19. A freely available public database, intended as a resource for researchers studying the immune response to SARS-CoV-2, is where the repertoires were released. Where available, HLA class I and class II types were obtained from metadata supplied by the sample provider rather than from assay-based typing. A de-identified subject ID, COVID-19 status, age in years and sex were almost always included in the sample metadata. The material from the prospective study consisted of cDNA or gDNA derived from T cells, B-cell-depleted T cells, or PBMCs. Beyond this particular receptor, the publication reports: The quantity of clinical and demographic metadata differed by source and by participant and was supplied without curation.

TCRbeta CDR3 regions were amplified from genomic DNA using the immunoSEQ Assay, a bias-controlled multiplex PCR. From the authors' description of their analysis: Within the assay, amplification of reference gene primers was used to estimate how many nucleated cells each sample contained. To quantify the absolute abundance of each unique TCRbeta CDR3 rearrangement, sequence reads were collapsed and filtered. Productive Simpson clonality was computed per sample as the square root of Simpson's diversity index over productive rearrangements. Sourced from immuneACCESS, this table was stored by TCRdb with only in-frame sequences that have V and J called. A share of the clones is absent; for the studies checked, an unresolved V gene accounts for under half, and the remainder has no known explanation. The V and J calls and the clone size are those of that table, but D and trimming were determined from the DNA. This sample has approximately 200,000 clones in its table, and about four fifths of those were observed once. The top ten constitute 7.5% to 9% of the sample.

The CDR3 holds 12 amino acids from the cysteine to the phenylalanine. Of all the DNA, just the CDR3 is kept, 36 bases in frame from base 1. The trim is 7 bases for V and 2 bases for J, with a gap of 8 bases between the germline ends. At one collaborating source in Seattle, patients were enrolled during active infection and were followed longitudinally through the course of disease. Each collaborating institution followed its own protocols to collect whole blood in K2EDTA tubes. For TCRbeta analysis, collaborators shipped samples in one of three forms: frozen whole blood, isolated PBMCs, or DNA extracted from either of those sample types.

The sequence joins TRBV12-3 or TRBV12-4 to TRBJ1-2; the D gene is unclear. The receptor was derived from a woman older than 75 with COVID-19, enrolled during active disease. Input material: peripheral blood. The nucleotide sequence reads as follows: TGTGCCAGCAAACGGGTGAACTATGGCTACACCTTC. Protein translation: CASKRVNYGYTF.